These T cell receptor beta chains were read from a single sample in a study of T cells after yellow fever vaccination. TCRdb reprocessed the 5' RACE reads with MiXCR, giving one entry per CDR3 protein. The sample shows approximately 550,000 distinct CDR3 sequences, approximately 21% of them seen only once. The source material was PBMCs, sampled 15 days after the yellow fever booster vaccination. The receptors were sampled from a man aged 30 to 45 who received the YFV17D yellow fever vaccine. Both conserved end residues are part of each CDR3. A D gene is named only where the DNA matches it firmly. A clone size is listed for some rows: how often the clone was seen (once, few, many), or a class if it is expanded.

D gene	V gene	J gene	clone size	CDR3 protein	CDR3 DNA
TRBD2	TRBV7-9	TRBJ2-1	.	CASSTPLAVLYNEQFF	TGTGCCAGCAGCACCCCTCTAGCGGTCCTCTACAATGAGCAGTTCTTC
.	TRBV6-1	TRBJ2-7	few	CASSAQGGNYEQYF	TGTGCCAGCAGTGCCCAGGGGGGAAACTACGAGCAGTACTTC
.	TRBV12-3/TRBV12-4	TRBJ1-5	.	CASSFSAGPSSSLYQPQHF	TGTGCCAGCAGTTTTTCGGCGGGACCTTCTTCATCATTATATCAGCCCCAGCATTTT
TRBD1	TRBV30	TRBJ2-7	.	CAWSPGGYEQYF	TGTGCCTGGAGTCCAGGGGGCTACGAGCAGTACTTC
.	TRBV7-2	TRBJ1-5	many	CASSESLQPQHF	TGTGCCAGCAGCGAGAGTCTACAGCCCCAGCATTTT
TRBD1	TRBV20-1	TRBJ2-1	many	CSARDLGGQGDFTRKQFF	TGCAGTGCTAGAGATCTGGGGGGACAGGGGGACTTCACGCGAAAGCAGTTCTTC
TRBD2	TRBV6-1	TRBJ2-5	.	CASSLTGTSGQETQYF	TGTGCCAGCAGTCTAACCGGGACTAGCGGCCAAGAGACCCAGTACTTC
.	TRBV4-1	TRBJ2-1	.	CASSQDFKGQFF	TGCGCCAGCAGCCAAGATTTTAAGGGGCAGTTCTTC
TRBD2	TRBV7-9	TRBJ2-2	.	CAVEREERWFGELFF	TGTGCCGTCGAGCGGGAGGAACGGTGGTTCGGGGAGCTGTTTTTT
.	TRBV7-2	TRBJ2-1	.	CASSPPGAGAYNEQFF	TGTGCCAGCAGCCCACCGGGGGCGGGAGCCTACAATGAGCAGTTCTTC
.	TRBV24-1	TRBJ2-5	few	CATSGGGAETQYF	TGTGCCACCAGTGGCGGGGGCGCCGAGACCCAGTACTTC
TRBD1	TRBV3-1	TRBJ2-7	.	CASSVQGRATYEQYF	TGTGCCAGCAGCGTACAGGGGCGGGCGACCTACGAGCAGTATTTC
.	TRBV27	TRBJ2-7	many	CASSSLDYEQYF	TGTGCCAGCAGTTCTCTAGACTACGAGCAGTACTTC
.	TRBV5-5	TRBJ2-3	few	CASSLGGTDNIGNTQYF	TGTGCCAGCAGCTTGGGGGGAACAGATAACATTGGAAATACGCAGTATTTT
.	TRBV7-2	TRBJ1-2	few	CASSPAGWGYGYTF	TGTGCCAGCAGCCCCGCGGGGTGGGGTTATGGCTACACCTTC